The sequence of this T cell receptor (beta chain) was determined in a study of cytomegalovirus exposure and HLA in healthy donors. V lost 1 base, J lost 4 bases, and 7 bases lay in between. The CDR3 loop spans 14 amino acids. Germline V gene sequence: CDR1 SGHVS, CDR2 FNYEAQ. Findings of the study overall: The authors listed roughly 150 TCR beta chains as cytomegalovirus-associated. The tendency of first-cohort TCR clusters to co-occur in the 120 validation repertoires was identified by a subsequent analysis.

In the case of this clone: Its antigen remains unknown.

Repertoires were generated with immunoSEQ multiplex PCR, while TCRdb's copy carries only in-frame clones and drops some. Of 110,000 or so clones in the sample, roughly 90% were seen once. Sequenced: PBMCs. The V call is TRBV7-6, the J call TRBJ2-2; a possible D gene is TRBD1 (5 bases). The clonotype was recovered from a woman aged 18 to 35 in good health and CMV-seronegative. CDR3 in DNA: TGTGCCAGCAGCTTAGGGGGCCTCACCGGGGAGCTGTTTTTT. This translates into CASSLGGLTGELFF.